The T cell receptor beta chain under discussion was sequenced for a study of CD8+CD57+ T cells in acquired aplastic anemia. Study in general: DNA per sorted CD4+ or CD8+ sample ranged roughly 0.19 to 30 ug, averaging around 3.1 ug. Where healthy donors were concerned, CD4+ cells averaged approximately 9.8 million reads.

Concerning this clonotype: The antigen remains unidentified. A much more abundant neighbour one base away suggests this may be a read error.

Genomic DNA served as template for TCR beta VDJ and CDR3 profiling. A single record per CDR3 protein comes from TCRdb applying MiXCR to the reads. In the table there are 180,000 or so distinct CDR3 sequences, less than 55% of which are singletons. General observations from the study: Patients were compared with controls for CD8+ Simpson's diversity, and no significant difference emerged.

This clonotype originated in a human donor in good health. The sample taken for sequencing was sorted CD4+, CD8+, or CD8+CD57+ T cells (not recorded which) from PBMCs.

The CDR3 DNA sequence: TGCGCCAGCAGCCAAGTGGGAGGGTCCACTGAAGCTTTCTTT. Amino acid sequence: CASSQVGGSTEAFF. The chain uses TRBV4-3 and TRBJ1-1, with D unclear. CDR3 size: 14 residues. V gave up 1 base and J gave up 4 bases, with 10 bases separating them. Germline V gene data show CDR1 as LGHNA and CDR2 as YSLEER.